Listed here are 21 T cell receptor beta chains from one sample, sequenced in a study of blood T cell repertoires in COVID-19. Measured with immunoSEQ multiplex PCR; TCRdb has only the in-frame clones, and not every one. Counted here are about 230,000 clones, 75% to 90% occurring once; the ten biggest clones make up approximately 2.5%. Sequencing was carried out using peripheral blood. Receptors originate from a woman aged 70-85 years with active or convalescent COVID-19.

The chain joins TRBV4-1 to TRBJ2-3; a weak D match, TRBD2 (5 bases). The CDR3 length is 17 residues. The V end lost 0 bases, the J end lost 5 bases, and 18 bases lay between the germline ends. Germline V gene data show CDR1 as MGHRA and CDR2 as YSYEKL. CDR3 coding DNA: TGCGCCAGCAGCCAAGAAGTAGGGAGACAACGGGGAGATACGCAGTATTTT. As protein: CASSQEVGRQRGDTQYF.

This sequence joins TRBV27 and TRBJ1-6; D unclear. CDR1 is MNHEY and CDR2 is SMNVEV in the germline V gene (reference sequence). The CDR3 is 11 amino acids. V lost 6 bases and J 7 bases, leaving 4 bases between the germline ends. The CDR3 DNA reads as TGTGCCAGCAGGTCGAATTCACCCCTCCACTTT. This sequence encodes CASRSNSPLHF.

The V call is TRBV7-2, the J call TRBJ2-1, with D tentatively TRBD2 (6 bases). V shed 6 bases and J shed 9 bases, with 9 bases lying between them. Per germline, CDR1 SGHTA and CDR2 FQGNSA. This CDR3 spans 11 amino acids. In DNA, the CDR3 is TGTGCCAGCAGGGGGGGAAGTGAGCAGTTCTTC. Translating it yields CASRGGSEQFF.

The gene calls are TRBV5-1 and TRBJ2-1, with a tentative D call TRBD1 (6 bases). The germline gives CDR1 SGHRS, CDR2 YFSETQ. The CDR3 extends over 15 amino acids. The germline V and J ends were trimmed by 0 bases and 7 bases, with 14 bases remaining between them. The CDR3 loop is CASSLATGPVNEQFF. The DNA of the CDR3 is TGCGCCAGCAGCTTGGCGACAGGCCCAGTAAATGAGCAGTTCTTC.

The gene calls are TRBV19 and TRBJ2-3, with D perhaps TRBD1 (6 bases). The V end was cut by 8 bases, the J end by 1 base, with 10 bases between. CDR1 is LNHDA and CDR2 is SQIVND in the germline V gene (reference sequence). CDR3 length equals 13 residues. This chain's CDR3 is CASLRGGTDTQYF. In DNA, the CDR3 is TGTGCCAGTCTCAGGGGCGGCACAGATACGCAGTATTTT.

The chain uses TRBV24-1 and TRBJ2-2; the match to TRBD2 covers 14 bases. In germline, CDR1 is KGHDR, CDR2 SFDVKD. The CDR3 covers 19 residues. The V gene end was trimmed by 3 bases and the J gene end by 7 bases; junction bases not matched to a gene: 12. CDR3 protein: CATSDAPGLAGEGIGELFF. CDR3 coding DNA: TGTGCCACCAGTGATGCACCGGGACTAGCGGGAGAAGGAATCGGGGAGCTGTTTTTT.

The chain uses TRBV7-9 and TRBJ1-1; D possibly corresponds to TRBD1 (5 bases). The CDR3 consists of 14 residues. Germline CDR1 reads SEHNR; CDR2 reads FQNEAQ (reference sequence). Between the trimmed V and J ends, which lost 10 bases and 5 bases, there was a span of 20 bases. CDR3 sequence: CATTLQGMRTEAFF. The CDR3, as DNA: TGTGCCACTACCCTCCAGGGAATGAGGACTGAAGCTTTCTTT. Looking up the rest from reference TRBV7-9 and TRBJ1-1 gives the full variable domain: DTGVSQNPRHKITKRGQNVTFRCDPISEHNRLYWYRQTLGQGPEFLTYFQNEAQLEKSRLLSDRFSAERPKGSFSTLEIQRTEQGDSAMYLCATTLQGMRTEAFFGQGTRLTVV.

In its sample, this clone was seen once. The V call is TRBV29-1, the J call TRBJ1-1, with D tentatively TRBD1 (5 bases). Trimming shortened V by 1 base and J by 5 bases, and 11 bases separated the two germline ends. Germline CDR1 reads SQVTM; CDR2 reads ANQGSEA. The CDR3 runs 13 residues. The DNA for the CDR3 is TGCAGCGTTGAAGGCAGGGAAAGGACTGAAGCTTTCTTT. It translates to CSVEGRERTEAFF. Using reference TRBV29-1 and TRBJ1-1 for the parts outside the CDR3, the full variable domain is SAVISQKPSRDICQRGTSLTIQCQVDSQVTMMFWYRQQPGQSLTLIATANQGSEATYESGFVIDKFPISRPNLTFSTLTVSNMSPEDSSIYLCSVEGRERTEAFFGQGTRLTVV.

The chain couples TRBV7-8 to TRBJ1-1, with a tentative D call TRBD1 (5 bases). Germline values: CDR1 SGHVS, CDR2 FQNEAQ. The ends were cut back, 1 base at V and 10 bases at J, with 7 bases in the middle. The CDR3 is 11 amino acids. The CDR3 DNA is TGTGCCAGCAGCTTAGACGGGGGAGCTTTCTTT. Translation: CASSLDGGAFF.

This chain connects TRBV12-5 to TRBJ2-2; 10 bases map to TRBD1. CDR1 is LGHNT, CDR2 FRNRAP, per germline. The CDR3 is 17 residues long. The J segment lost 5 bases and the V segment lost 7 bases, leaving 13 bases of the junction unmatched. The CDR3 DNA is TGTGCTAGTGCCGTCCCGGGACAGGGGATTAGAACCGGGGAGCTGTTTTTT. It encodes CASAVPGQGIRTGELFF.

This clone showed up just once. The CDR3 spells CASSSQLRAGDTQYF. The CDR3 DNA reads as TGTGCCAGCAGCTCCCAGTTAAGGGCGGGGGATACGCAGTATTTT. V is TRBV9 and J is TRBJ2-3; TRBD2 might be the D (6 bases). The germline V gene encodes CDR1 SGDLS and CDR2 YYNGEE. V lost 4 bases, J lost 6 bases, and 18 bases lay in between. The CDR3 has 15 residues.

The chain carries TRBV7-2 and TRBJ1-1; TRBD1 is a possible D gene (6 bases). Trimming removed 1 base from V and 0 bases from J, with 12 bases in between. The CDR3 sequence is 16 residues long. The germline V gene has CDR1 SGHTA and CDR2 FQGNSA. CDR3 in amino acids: CASSLVTGQLNTEAFF. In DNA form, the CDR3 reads TGTGCCAGCAGCTTAGTCACCGGACAGTTGAACACTGAAGCTTTCTTT.

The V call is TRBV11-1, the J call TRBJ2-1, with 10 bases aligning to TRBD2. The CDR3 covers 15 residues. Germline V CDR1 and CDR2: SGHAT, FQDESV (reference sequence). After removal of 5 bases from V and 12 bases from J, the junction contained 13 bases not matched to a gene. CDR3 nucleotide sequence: TGTGCCAGCAGCCCAGGGACTAGCGTCGCACAGGGGCAGTTCTTC. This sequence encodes CASSPGTSVAQGQFF.

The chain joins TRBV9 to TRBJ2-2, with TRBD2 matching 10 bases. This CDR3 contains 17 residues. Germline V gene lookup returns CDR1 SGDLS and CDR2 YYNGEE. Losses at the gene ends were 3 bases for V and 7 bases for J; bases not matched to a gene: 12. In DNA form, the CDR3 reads TGTGCCAGCAGCGGGGCTAGCGGGAGTATCTTCCACGGGGAGCTGTTTTTT. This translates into CASSGASGSIFHGELFF.

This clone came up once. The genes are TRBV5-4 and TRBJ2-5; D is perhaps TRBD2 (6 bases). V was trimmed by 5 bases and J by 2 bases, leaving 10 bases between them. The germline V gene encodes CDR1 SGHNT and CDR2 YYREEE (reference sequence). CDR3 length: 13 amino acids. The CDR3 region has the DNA TGTGCCAGCAGGGCAGGGACTCAAGAGACCCAGTACTTC. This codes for CASRAGTQETQYF.

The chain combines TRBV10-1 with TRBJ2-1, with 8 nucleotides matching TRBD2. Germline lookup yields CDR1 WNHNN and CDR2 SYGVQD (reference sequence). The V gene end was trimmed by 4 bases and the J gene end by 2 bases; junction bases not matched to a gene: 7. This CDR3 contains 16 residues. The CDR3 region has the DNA TGCGCCAGCAGTGGCCTAGTAGCGGGGACCTACAATGAGCAGTTCTTC. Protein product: CASSGLVAGTYNEQFF.

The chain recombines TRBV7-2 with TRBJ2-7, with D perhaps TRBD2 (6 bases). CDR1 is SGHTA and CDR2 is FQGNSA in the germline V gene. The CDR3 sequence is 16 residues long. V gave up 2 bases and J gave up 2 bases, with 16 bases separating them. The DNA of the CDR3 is TGTGCCAGCAGCTTATCTGTTTGGGAGGTGACCTACGAGCAGTACTTC. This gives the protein CASSLSVWEVTYEQYF.

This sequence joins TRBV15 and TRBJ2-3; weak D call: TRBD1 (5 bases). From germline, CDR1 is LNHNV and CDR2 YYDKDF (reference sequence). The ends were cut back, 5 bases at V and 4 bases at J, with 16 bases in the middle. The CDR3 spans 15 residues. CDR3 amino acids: CATSPYADRADTQYF. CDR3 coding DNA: TGTGCCACCAGCCCCTACGCCGACAGAGCAGATACGCAGTATTTT.

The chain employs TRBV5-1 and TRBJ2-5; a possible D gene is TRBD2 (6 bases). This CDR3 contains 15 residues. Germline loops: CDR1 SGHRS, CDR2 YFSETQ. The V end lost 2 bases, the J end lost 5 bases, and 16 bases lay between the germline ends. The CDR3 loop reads CASSLTGDLFETQYF. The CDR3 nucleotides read TGCGCCAGCAGCTTAACGGGGGACCTTTTTGAGACCCAGTACTTC.

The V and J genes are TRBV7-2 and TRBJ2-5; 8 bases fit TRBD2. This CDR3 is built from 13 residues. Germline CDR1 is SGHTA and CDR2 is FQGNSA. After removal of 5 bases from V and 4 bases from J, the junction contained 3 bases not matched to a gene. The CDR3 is CASSAGLAETQYF. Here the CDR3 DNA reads TGTGCCAGCAGCGCCGGACTAGCAGAGACCCAGTACTTC.

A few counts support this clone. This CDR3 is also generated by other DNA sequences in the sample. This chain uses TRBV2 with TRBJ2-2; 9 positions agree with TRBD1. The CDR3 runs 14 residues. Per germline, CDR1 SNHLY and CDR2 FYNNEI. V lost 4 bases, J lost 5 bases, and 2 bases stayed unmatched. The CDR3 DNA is TGTGCCAGCAGTGGACAGGGGGGAACCGGGGAGCTGTTTTTT. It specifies CASSGQGGTGELFF.